A single sample is the source of the 27 T cell receptor beta chains below, sequenced in a study of CD8 T cells in ankylosing spondylitis (dated by TCRdb to about 2017). The library was produced with 5' RACE. Sequencing instrument: Illumina HiSeq 2500. TCRdb applied fastp at Q25 and MiXCR to the public reads, then kept only in-frame beta chains. Merged by CDR3 protein, the rows form single entries marked with the most common genes and DNA. Within this sample are 200,000 to 250,000 distinct CDR3 sequences, with roughly 25% of them counted one time only. The ten biggest clones cover just over 6.5% of the sample. The sample consisted of blood, either unsorted or a sorted T cell fraction (not recorded which). Receptor source: a male donor with ankylosing spondylitis or in good health (not recorded which).

This clonotype was seen repeatedly, ten times or more. The chain couples TRBV5-1 to TRBJ1-1, with D hard to call. The V end lost 3 bases, the J end lost 3 bases, and 15 bases lay between the germline ends. The germline gives CDR1 SGHRS, CDR2 YFSETQ. The CDR3 is 15 amino acids. In DNA form, the CDR3 reads TGCGCCAGCAGCTGGACCCCCGGGGTCGACACTGAAGCTTTCTTT. Residues: CASSWTPGVDTEAFF.

This chain links TRBV20-1 with TRBJ2-1; the D gene is possibly TRBD2 (5 bases). Between the trimmed V and J ends, which lost 0 bases and 5 bases, there was a span of 11 bases. Germline CDR1 is DFQATT and CDR2 is SNEGSKA (reference sequence). CDR3 length equals 14 residues. CDR3 sequence: CSARDGSRDNEQFF. The DNA of the CDR3 is TGCAGTGCTAGAGATGGGAGCCGTGACAATGAGCAGTTCTTC.

The chain carries TRBV7-2 and TRBJ2-5; 10 nucleotides line up with TRBD2. CDR1 is SGHTA and CDR2 is FQGNSA in the germline V gene. The CDR3 totals 16 residues. The V and J ends lost 1 base and 5 bases, in that order; junction bases with no gene match: 7. As DNA, the CDR3 is TGTGCCAGCAGCTTAGATTCTAGCGGGAGACGGGAGACCCAGTACTTC. Its translation: CASSLDSSGRRETQYF.

This clonotype was detected many times. The chain combines TRBV10-3 with TRBJ2-2; the D call may be TRBD1 or TRBD2 (6 bases each). V was pared by 8 bases and J by 3 bases, with 16 bases between. The CDR3 has 15 amino acids. Germline assignment: CDR1 ENHRY and CDR2 SYGVKD. The CDR3 bases are TGTGCCATCGGGGGTGGGGGGCGAGACACCGGGGAGCTGTTTTTT. This encodes CAIGGGGRDTGELFF.

This clonotype was recorded a few times. V and J are TRBV6-5 and TRBJ2-7; TRBD2 might be the D (5 bases). Germline V CDR1 and CDR2: MNHEY, SVGAGI. V lost 3 bases to trimming and J lost 6 bases, with 9 bases between them. The CDR3 is 12 residues long. Here the CDR3 DNA reads TGTGCCAGCAGTTATAGGACTGGCGAGCAGTACTTC. It codes for CASSYRTGEQYF.

The V gene is TRBV5-1, the J gene TRBJ1-2; 8 bases agree with TRBD1. The length of the CDR3 is 15 residues. The germline V gene has CDR1 SGHRS and CDR2 YFSETQ. Unmatched junction bases numbered 7, after V lost 2 bases and J lost 4 bases. This CDR3 reads CASSLGQGAIYGYTF. CDR3 bases: TGCGCCAGCAGCTTAGGGCAGGGGGCAATCTATGGCTACACCTTC.

Here the CDR3 reads CASSDTGQFTYEQYF. CDR3 sequence (DNA): TGTGCCAGCAGTGATACGGGACAGTTCACCTACGAGCAGTACTTC. The chain employs TRBV2 and TRBJ2-7; 7 nucleotides match TRBD1. The length of the CDR3 is 15 residues. The V and J ends lost 3 bases and 2 bases, in that order; junction bases with no gene match: 7. Germline V gene lookup returns CDR1 SNHLY and CDR2 FYNNEI.

This clonotype has just a few counts. V usage is TRBV29-1 and J usage is TRBJ1-1; D not certain. There are 13 residues in the CDR3. The germline V gene encodes CDR1 SQVTM and CDR2 ANQGSEA. V was clipped by 6 bases and J by 0 bases, with 11 bases between them. CDR3 loop: CSVERRLNTEAFF. For the CDR3, the DNA is TGCAGCGTCGAGAGGAGGTTGAACACTGAAGCTTTCTTT.

This rearrangement joins TRBV12-3 or TRBV12-4 to TRBJ1-1; D unresolved. This CDR3 is built from 13 residues. The germline V and J ends were trimmed by 3 bases and 0 bases, with 5 bases remaining between them. The CDR3 sequence: CASSFFVNTEAFF. The CDR3 coding sequence is TGTGCCAGCAGTTTTTTCGTGAACACTGAAGCTTTCTTT.

This clonotype was seen ten or more times. This chain links TRBV7-9 with TRBJ1-2, with a possible D match to TRBD1 (5 bases). Germline lookup yields CDR1 SEHNR and CDR2 FQNEAQ (reference sequence). CDR3 length equals 13 residues. V was trimmed by 5 bases and J by 4 bases, leaving 11 bases between them. The CDR3 DNA reads TGTGCCAGCAGCCACCCGGGGGTCTATGGCTACACCTTC. Translating gives CASSHPGVYGYTF.

This clonotype occurred many times. V is TRBV5-1 and J is TRBJ2-7; no definite D call. Germline CDR1 SGHRS, CDR2 YFSETQ. V lost 0 bases and J 4 bases, leaving 11 bases between the germline ends. The CDR3 contains 14 residues. CDR3 DNA sequence: TGCGCCAGCAGCTTGGAGGGCTGGAAATACGAGCAGTACTTC. Translating gives CASSLEGWKYEQYF.

This clonotype occurred many times. The V call is TRBV12-3 or TRBV12-4, the J call TRBJ2-5; 9 bases match TRBD2. V lost 6 bases, J lost 5 bases, and 4 bases stayed unmatched. The CDR3 runs to 13 residues. The CDR3 nucleotides are TGTGCCAGCAGGTCTAGCGGGACGGAGACCCAGTACTTC. Its protein is CASRSSGTETQYF.

The chain combines TRBV20-1 with TRBJ2-3; D is ambiguous. The CDR3 is 15 residues long. Germline-derived CDR1 and CDR2 are DFQATT and SNEGSKA (reference sequence). V was clipped by 5 bases and J by 0 bases, with 15 bases between them. The CDR3 coding sequence is TGCAGTGCTTGGGCTTACGGGCCTAGCACAGATACGCAGTATTTT. It is translated as CSAWAYGPSTDTQYF.

This clonotype has only one observation. V is TRBV18 and J is TRBJ2-7; TRBD1 agrees at 8 bases. Germline-derived CDR1 and CDR2 are KGHSH and LQKENI. Trimming at V came to 3 bases and at J to 2 bases, leaving 6 bases not matched to a gene. This CDR3 comprises 15 residues. The chain's CDR3 is CASSPPGTGAYEQYF. In nucleotides, the CDR3 is TGTGCCAGCTCACCTCCCGGGACAGGCGCCTACGAGCAGTACTTC.

This clonotype was seen repeatedly, ten times or more. V usage is TRBV3-1 and J usage is TRBJ1-2, with 9 bases identical to TRBD1. The CDR3 is 15 residues long. The junction had 9 bases not matched to a gene; V was cut back by 6 bases and J by 4 bases. Germline lookup yields CDR1 LGHDT and CDR2 YNNKEL (reference sequence). CDR3 amino acids: CASSQRTGVSYGYTF. For the CDR3, the DNA is TGTGCCAGCAGTCAGCGGACAGGGGTGTCCTATGGCTACACCTTC.

This sequence joins TRBV4-2 and TRBJ2-3; the match to TRBD2 covers 9 bases. The V segment lost 3 bases and the J segment 3 bases; nucleotides outside the gene matches: 7. The V gene's germline CDR1 is LGHNA and CDR2 YNFKEQ. The length of the CDR3 is 16 residues. CDR3 amino acids: CASSQDLSGRTDTQYF. The CDR3 DNA follows: TGTGCCAGCAGCCAGGATCTCAGCGGGAGGACAGATACGCAGTATTTT.

This clonotype was found many times. The chain has TRBV7-3 and TRBJ2-1; 7 bases agree with TRBD2. The length of the CDR3 is 15 residues. J gave up 1 base and V 5 bases, and 5 bases lay outside the gene matches. Germline-derived CDR1 and CDR2 are SGHTA and FQGTGA. This CDR3 is CASSMQLASYNEQFF. The CDR3 DNA follows: TGTGCCAGCAGCATGCAACTAGCGTCCTACAATGAGCAGTTCTTC.

The DNA for the CDR3 is TGTGCCACCAGCAGAGATGGCTTCCTAGCGGGAACTAACAATGAGCAGTTCTTC. Protein sequence: CATSRDGFLAGTNNEQFF. The chain recombines TRBV15 with TRBJ2-1, with 9 bases aligning to TRBD2. CDR3 length: 18 amino acids. CDR1 is LNHNV and CDR2 is YYDKDF in the germline V gene (reference sequence). The V gene end was trimmed by 0 bases and the J gene end by 5 bases; junction bases not matched to a gene: 11.

This clonotype was found many times. The rearrangement links TRBV20-1 to TRBJ2-5; D unclear. V shed 2 bases and J shed 5 bases, with 9 bases lying between them. Germline CDR1 reads DFQATT; CDR2 reads SNEGSKA (reference sequence). CDR3 length: 12 amino acids. The CDR3 DNA reads as TGCAGTGCTAGATCTAGAACCGAGACCCAGTACTTC. Translation gives CSARSRTETQYF.

With regard to this clonotype: A much larger clone sits a single nucleotide away, making a read error possible. The rearrangement links TRBV6-1 to TRBJ2-7; possible D gene TRBD2, 5 bases. This CDR3 region has 13 residues. CDR1 is MNHNS, CDR2 SASEGT, per germline. V lost 5 bases to trimming and J lost 1 base, with 9 bases between them. CDR3 coding DNA: TGTGCCAGCAGTACCCCGGGGTCCTACGAGCAGTACTTC. This sequence encodes CASSTPGSYEQYF.

This clonotype was seen at least ten times. The J gene is TRBJ2-3, the V gene TRBV20-1, with 8 nucleotides matching TRBD1. J was trimmed by 4 bases and V by 6 bases; bases with no gene match: 9. There are 14 residues in the CDR3. Germline values: CDR1 DFQATT, CDR2 SNEGSKA (reference sequence). The CDR3 DNA sequence: TGCAGTGCCCGATACCCAGGGGGCGCAGATACGCAGTATTTT. It is translated as CSARYPGGADTQYF.

This clonotype was seen ten or more times. The V and J genes are TRBV9 and TRBJ1-1, with D maybe TRBD1 (6 bases). Germline CDR1 SGDLS, CDR2 YYNGEE. The CDR3 has 16 residues. V was pared by 0 bases and J by 3 bases, with 15 bases between. The CDR3 nucleotides read TGTGCCAGCAGCGTAGGAAACAGGGTGTTGGACACTGAAGCTTTCTTT. Its translation: CASSVGNRVLDTEAFF.

This chain joins TRBV10-3 and TRBJ2-7, with 15 bases matching TRBD2. Germline V gene data show CDR1 as ENHRY and CDR2 as SYGVKD. The CDR3 is made up of 15 amino acids. With V trimmed by 3 bases and J by 6 bases, 3 bases remained unmatched. This chain's CDR3 is CAISDWTSGRAEQYF. CDR3 nucleotides: TGTGCCATCAGTGATTGGACTAGCGGGAGGGCCGAGCAGTACTTC.

Only a few counts were recorded for this clonotype. V and J are TRBV29-1 and TRBJ2-1; TRBD1 might be the D (5 bases). Germline values: CDR1 SQVTM, CDR2 ANQGSEA. Trimming took 5 bases from V and 6 from J, leaving 17 bases between them. The CDR3 is 14 amino acids. CDR3: CSVRSRAGSNEQFF. In nucleotides, the CDR3 is TGCAGCGTTCGTTCCAGGGCAGGGTCCAATGAGCAGTTCTTC.

This clonotype was counted many times. The gene calls are TRBV28 and TRBJ2-1, with TRBD2 matching 8 bases. The V segment lost 5 bases and the J segment 6 bases; nucleotides outside the gene matches: 15. Germline V gene data show CDR1 as MDHEN and CDR2 as SYDVKM. CDR3 length: 17 amino acids. The CDR3 nucleotides read TGTGCCAGCAGTCCCTCGGGTCCAGCGGGAGTAGTCAATGAGCAGTTCTTC. Its translation: CASSPSGPAGVVNEQFF.

There are many counts of this clonotype. This chain joins TRBV29-1 and TRBJ2-7; 10 bases agree with TRBD1. Germline CDR1 is SQVTM and CDR2 is ANQGSEA. CDR3 length: 14 residues. J was trimmed by 4 bases and V by 7 bases; bases with no gene match: 10. As DNA, the CDR3 is TGCAGCGAGCCTCCGGGACAGGGGTCTTACGAGCAGTACTTC. Translated: CSEPPGQGSYEQYF.

The sample holds a few counts of this clonotype. This chain's CDR3 is CSARPGTPAGYNEQFF. The CDR3 region has the DNA TGCAGTGCTAGACCCGGGACCCCAGCAGGCTACAATGAGCAGTTCTTC. The gene calls are TRBV20-1 and TRBJ2-1; tentatively, D is TRBD1 or TRBD2 (5 bases each). With 2 bases removed from V and 3 bases from J, the gap between germline ends came to 17 bases. The length of the CDR3 is 16 residues. The germline CDR1 and CDR2 sequences are DFQATT and SNEGSKA (reference sequence).